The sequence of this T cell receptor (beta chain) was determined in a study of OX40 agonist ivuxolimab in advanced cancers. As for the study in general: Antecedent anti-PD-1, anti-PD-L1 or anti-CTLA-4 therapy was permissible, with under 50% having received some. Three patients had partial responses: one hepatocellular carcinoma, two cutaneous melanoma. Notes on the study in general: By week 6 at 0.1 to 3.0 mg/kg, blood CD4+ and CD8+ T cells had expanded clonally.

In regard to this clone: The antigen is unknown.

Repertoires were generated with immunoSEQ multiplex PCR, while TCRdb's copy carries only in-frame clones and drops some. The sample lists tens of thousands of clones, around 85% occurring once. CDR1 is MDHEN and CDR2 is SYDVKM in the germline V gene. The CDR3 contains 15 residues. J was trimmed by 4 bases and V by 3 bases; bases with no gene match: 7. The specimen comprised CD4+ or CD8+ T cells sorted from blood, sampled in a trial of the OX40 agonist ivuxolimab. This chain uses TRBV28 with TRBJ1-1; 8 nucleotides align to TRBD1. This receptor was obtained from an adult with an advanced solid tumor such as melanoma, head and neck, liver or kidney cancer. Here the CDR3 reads CASSFQQGVGTEAFF. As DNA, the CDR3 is TGTGCCAGCAGTTTCCAACAGGGGGTTGGCACTGAAGCTTTCTTT.